This T cell receptor beta chain came from a study of patients and donors after allogeneic stem cell transplantation. This CDR3 region has 14 residues. With 2 bases removed from V and 6 bases from J, the gap between germline ends came to 13 bases. From germline, CDR1 is MNHEY and CDR2 SMNVEV (reference sequence). TCRdb re-called the RT-PCR reads through MiXCR, storing one row per CDR3 protein. This table has about 960,000 distinct CDR3 sequences, more than 15% appearing once. The material sequenced was blood, either unsorted or a sorted T cell fraction (not recorded which). The receptor comes from a human donor who was either an allogeneic HSCT recipient or a stem cell or donor lymphocyte infusion donor (not recorded which). It is not recorded whose cells these are; they may come from a transplant donor. This chain joins TRBV27 and TRBJ1-2; perhaps TRBD1 as D (5 bases). The CDR3 coding sequence is TGTGCCAGCAGTTTAATTTCAGGGATGGATGGCTACACCTTC. It is translated as CASSLISGMDGYTF.